This T cell receptor beta chain was sequenced for a study of T cell responses to AZD1222 COVID-19 vaccine. Study outcomes and limitations: Samples come after the peak T cell response, not at day 14. CD4 TCRs associated with vaccination spanned spike, dominating at 160-218 and 743-854. Compared with day 0, the breadth and depth of the Spike-specific TCR repertoire rose significantly after two doses of AZD1222. White British people made up most donors, females outnumbered males, and clonal diversity was possibly underestimated.

Profiled with immunoSEQ multiplex PCR; TCRdb holds only in-frame clones, not every one. Here the sample spans around 100,000 clones, approximately 88% being singletons. Points on this clone: The antigen is unknown.

The sequenced sample was peripheral blood, obtained 28 days after the second AZD1222 dose. The TCR comes from an adult who received the AZD1222 COVID-19 vaccine.

CDR3 sequence (DNA): TGTGCCAGCTCCTGGCTCGGGGGTAACACCGGGGAGCTGTTTTTT. It encodes CASSWLGGNTGELFF. The chain couples TRBV6-6 to TRBJ2-2; a possible D gene is TRBD2 (6 bases). The ends were cut back, 8 bases at V and 2 bases at J, with 15 bases in the middle. CDR3 length: 15 amino acids. Germline V CDR1 and CDR2: MNHNY, SVGAGI (reference sequence).